This T cell receptor (beta chain) was found in a study of Ad26.COV2.S vaccination and SARS-CoV-2 variants (dated by TCRdb to the early 2020s). A note on the overall study: Donors in the vaccine arm were drawn from COV1001, a phase I-IIa trial of Ad26.COV2.S in healthy adults that was multicentre, randomized, double-blind and placebo-controlled. The TCR-sequenced set comprised about 32 samples: around 20 Ad26.COV2.S vaccine recipients, 5 placebo recipients and 8 SARS-CoV-2 convalescent individuals. Ad26.COV2.S was administered intramuscularly at 5 x 10^10 or 1 x 10^11 viral particles, either as a single shot or as two shots given 56 days apart. Blinding of investigators to trial group allocation was maintained during experiments and outcome assessment. TCRbeta repertoire sequencing was used to assess the specificity and breadth of SARS-CoV-2-reactive T cell receptors after Ad26.COV2.S vaccination. Trial participants were randomized into five groups of five: low-dose or high-dose Ad26.COV2.S given once or twice, or placebo on both occasions.

The germline V gene (reference sequence) specifies LNHDA as CDR1 and SQIVND as CDR2. Measured from the cysteine to the phenylalanine, the CDR3 is 13 residues long. The retained sequence is limited to the CDR3, 39 bases, with the frame set at the first base. V is clipped by 0 bases and J by 14 bases, and the sequence between their germline boundaries is 13 bases long. What the research found in general, with its limitations: Spike-specific TCR breadth was higher in Ad26.COV2.S recipients than in placebo recipients (P = 0.0014). It was noted by the authors that total T cell responses may have been underestimated by the TCR breadth and depth analyses. After vaccination, spike-specific CD8+ and CD4+ T cell responses were reported to show substantial breadth. Non-spike TCR breadth was comparable between vaccine and placebo recipients, consistent with the vaccine containing only spike. The study was not powered to compare responses between vaccine doses or regimens.

About this clone itself: Which antigen it targets is not known. No much larger clone is present one base from it, and per-base qualities are unavailable.

The treatment or condition label on this specimen signifies: 15 to 20 received Ad26.COV2.S at low or high dose, single or two shots; roughly 5 received placebo; per-sample allocation not given. For vaccine and placebo recipients, repertoires were sequenced using samples collected on day 63 after the first injection. Cohort 1b enrolled around 24 adults aged 18-55 years at a single site in Boston, USA, between 29 July and 7 August 2020. Ad26.COV2.S was a replication-incompetent adenovirus type 26 vector expressing a prefusion-stabilized SARS-CoV-2 spike protein from the original Wuhan strain. The immunoSEQ Assay was used to sequence TCRbeta CDR3 regions. After extraction, genomic DNA underwent amplification by bias-controlled multiplex PCR, followed by high-throughput sequencing. From the authors' description of their analysis: To quantify the absolute abundance of every unique TCRbeta CDR3 region, sequences were collapsed and filtered. Usable DNA was measured by amplifying reference genes present in all nucleated cells, and TCRbeta template counts were normalized to that usable DNA to estimate T cell fraction. Repertoire TCRs were annotated as SARS-CoV-2-specific by exact matching of V gene, CDR3 amino acid sequence and J gene to a known reactive TCR set. The reference SARS-CoV-2 TCR set was obtained from MIRA and was filtered for enrichment in COVID-19-positive ImmuneCODE repertoires, whereby public or cross-reactive TCRs were removed. Using the MIRA antigens, annotated TCRs were further analysed by specific ORF or by position within an ORF. Breadth was defined as the number of annotated unique rearrangements divided by the total number of unique productive rearrangements, and depth was defined as the summed frequency of the annotated unique rearrangements. Two-sided Wilcoxon rank-sum tests were used to compare TCR breadth between groups. In TCRdb, the immuneACCESS table is reduced to in-frame sequences with V and J assigned. These tables do not hold every clone; where another copy was compared, an unresolved V gene accounts for under half, and the others remain unexplained. D and trimming were read from the DNA, whereas the V and J calls and clone size are those reported in that table. Present in this sample are more than 400,000 clones, about nine tenths of which were seen just once. Roughly 3.9% of the sample is in the top ten clones.

The TCR was taken from a person between 18 and 60 years old who received the Ad26.COV2.S COVID-19 vaccine or a placebo. The chain joins TRBV19 to TRBJ1-4; no confident D gene assignment can be made. Source: peripheral blood, taken in a trial of Ad26.COV2.S vaccine versus placebo. The encoded CDR3 is CASSIDEDPGLFF. The DNA is TGTGCCAGTAGTATAGATGAGGACCCGGGCCTGTTTTTT.